There are a few counts of the clone carrying this T cell receptor (beta chain). Its antigen is as yet unknown. This sample stems from a study of beta chain features in type 1 diabetes. Study observations and caveats: Shorter templates may be favored by PCR, equally so in patients and controls. Patients' naive, central memory and Treg TCRB repertoires seemed closer to one another than those of healthy donors.

There are 12 residues in the CDR3. Deletions cut 1 base from V and 3 bases from J, with 4 bases between. Germline V gene lookup returns CDR1 MNHNS and CDR2 SASEGT. Expressed TCRB transcripts were sequenced because the isolated RNA had all been reverse transcribed beforehand. Repertoires were generated with immunoSEQ multiplex PCR, while TCRdb's copy carries only in-frame clones and drops some. Of more than 350,000 clones detected, 11% appear once; the ten largest clones hold approximately 0.05%. Sequences were obtained from naive CD4+ T cells from blood. This chain uses TRBV6-1 with TRBJ2-7, with D unclear. This receptor was identified in a young woman in good health. The CDR3 here is CASSEVGYEQYV. CDR3 in DNA: TGTGCCAGCAGTGAAGTTGGCTACGAGCAGTACGTC.